This T cell receptor beta chain was captured in a study of technical replicates of blood from a handful of donors. V lost 5 bases to trimming and J lost 2 bases, with 7 bases between them. CDR3 size: 13 residues. Germline V gene lookup returns CDR1 MNHEY and CDR2 SMNVEV (reference sequence). The method was immunoSEQ multiplex PCR; TCRdb's version includes in-frame clones alone and lacks a portion of them. The table shows tens of thousands of clones, with about 90% occurring only once. The origin of this receptor is a human donor in good health. The chain uses TRBV27 and TRBJ1-5; D not certain. Sequencing used T cells isolated from PBMCs. The DNA of the CDR3 is TGTGCCAGCAGTCTCGCAGGCAATCAGCCCCAGCATTTT. Translated, it gives CASSLAGNQPQHF.